This TCR beta chain emerged from a study of T cell repertoires in cytomegalovirus infection. Overall study context: From public TCR beta signatures came an indication of both CMV infection and matching HLA type.

Germline V gene sequence: CDR1 MNHNS, CDR2 SASEGT. The CDR3 spans 12 residues. V dropped 5 bases and J dropped 9 bases, with 11 bases sitting between them. Regarding the study as a whole: Summed frequency of public TCR beta families distinguished CMV carriers with the relevant HLA.

MiXCR, applied by TCRdb to the reads, yields one record per CDR3 protein. The table has roughly 76,000 distinct CDR3 sequences, 3.5% to 4.5% seen once; the top ten hold approximately 4.6%. The sample holds many counts of this clonotype. No antigen is known for it. The sequenced material came from PBMCs. The chain couples TRBV6-1 to TRBJ2-1, with D tentatively TRBD1 (6 bases). This sequence originates from a human donor in good health (CMV status not recorded). Some clones in this sample may be carry-over from other donors' samples. CDR3: CASSQQGFEQFF. In DNA, the CDR3 is TGTGCCAGCAGTCAGCAGGGGTTTGAGCAGTTCTTC.